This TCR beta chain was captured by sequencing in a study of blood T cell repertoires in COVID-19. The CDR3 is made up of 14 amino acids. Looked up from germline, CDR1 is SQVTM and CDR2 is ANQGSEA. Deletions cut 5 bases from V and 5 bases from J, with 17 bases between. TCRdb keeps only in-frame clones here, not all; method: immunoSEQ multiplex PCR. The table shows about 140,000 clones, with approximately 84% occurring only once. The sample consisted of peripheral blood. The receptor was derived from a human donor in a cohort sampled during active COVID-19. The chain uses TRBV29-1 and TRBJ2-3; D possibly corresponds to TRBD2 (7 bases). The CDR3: CSVLRAGAGDTQYF. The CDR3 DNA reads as TGCAGCGTTCTAAGGGCGGGGGCTGGAGATACGCAGTATTTT.